The entry that follows covers one T cell receptor beta chain sequence. Its specificity is not known. The CDR3 covers 12 residues. Per germline, CDR1 GTSNPN and CDR2 SVGIG (reference sequence). The V end lost 6 bases, the J end lost 4 bases, and 10 bases lay between the germline ends. The data are from a study of memory CD4+ T cells and cytomegalovirus serostatus. Study-wide results and limits: CD4+ memory repertoires contained 67 of 164 reported CMV TCRbeta sequences.

Single viable CD3+CD4+CD8-CD45RO+ cells were sorted as the memory CD4+ T cells. Donors' CMV status reflects serum IgG against pp150, pp28, p38, p52. Sequencing was performed with immunoSEQ multiplex PCR; in TCRdb, only in-frame clones are kept and a portion is missing. The sample yields about 96,000 clones, about four fifths seen once. The source is an adult in good health and CMV-seropositive. The sequencing input was memory CD4+ T cells from blood. The V and J genes are TRBV30 and TRBJ1-3, with a tentative D call TRBD1 (5 bases). CDR3 region: CACMTAGNTIYF. DNA of the CDR3: TGTGCCTGTATGACAGCAGGAAACACCATATATTTT.